The clone carrying this T cell receptor beta chain was detected many times. Its antigen is unknown. This sample is part of a study of read filtering for tumor transcriptome and immune sequencing. Study background: Whole-transcriptome libraries were prepared after DNase treatment.

Study-level points and caveats: Single-read clonotypes: about 81.9% of IR-seq clonotypes (about 3.5% of reads), around three quarters of RNA-seq clonotypes (around 45% of reads).

The CDR3 is 13 residues long. In germline, CDR1 is DFQATT, CDR2 SNEGSKA (reference sequence). V shed 0 bases and J shed 11 bases, with 16 bases lying between them. This library used around 0.4 ug RNA and molecular barcoded adaptors spanning alpha/delta and beta/gamma chains. TCRdb ran MiXCR on the reads and lists one entry per CDR3 protein. The profile shows about 86,000 distinct CDR3 sequences, around an eighth of them singletons. The receptor comes from a donor over 35 with multiple myeloma. The specimen was a population of CD138-negative cells sorted from bone marrow. The chain is built from TRBV20-1 and TRBJ1-1; D is unclear. The CDR3 spells CSARESTSGPAFF. In DNA form, the CDR3 reads TGCAGTGCTAGAGAAAGTACCAGCGGACCGGCTTTCTTT.